These T cell receptor beta chains were read from a single sample in a study of a mutant IDH1 vaccine in newly diagnosed glioma. Their recognized antigens are unknown. Measured with immunoSEQ multiplex PCR; TCRdb has only the in-frame clones, and not every one. This repertoire shows 11,000 or so clones, around 90% found once; its top ten account for 4.5% to 7.5%. This specimen consisted of PBMCs, obtained from a glioma patient whose treatment included an IDH1 peptide vaccine. Receptor source: a woman in her thirties or forties with glioma. Some clones in this sample may be carry-over from other donors' samples. Both conserved end residues are part of each CDR3.

cdr3_aa: CASSQDAGTGTYEQYF; v_call: TRBV4-1; j_call: TRBJ2-7
cdr3_aa: CAWTGQYYGYTF; v_call: TRBV30; j_call: TRBJ1-2
cdr3_aa: CASGTGETDEQYF; v_call: TRBV5-1; j_call: TRBJ2-7
cdr3_aa: CASSGTSGNEQFF; v_call: TRBV2; j_call: TRBJ2-1
cdr3_aa: CASSDGVSGNTIYF; v_call: TRBV6-1; j_call: TRBJ1-3
cdr3_aa: CASARGAGNTIYF; v_call: TRBV6-5; j_call: TRBJ1-3
cdr3_aa: CASSEPDRGGIYSNQPQHF; v_call: TRBV6-4; j_call: TRBJ1-5
cdr3_aa: CASSSNRGLGEKLFF; v_call: TRBV4-2; j_call: TRBJ1-4
cdr3_aa: CASTQGENTEAFF; v_call: TRBV6-1; j_call: TRBJ1-1
cdr3_aa: CASSLVAGSGANVLTF; v_call: TRBV7-6; j_call: TRBJ2-6
cdr3_aa: CASIEGQNYEQYF; v_call: TRBV6-1; j_call: TRBJ2-7
cdr3_aa: CASSLAAASTDTQYF; v_call: TRBV5-1; j_call: TRBJ2-3
cdr3_aa: CASSSDRVGGNYGYTF; v_call: TRBV27; j_call: TRBJ1-2
cdr3_aa: CASSPKTGRGTEAFF; v_call: TRBV18; j_call: TRBJ1-1
cdr3_aa: CSIRDGSYEQYF; v_call: TRBV29-1; j_call: TRBJ2-7
cdr3_aa: CASRSGLGNEETQYF; v_call: TRBV19; j_call: TRBJ2-5